This T cell receptor beta chain was observed in a study of T cell responses to AZD1222 COVID-19 vaccine (dated by TCRdb to 2020 to 2022). About the full investigation: Because spike-specific TCR depth and breadth did not differ between the two schedules, AZD1222 recipients who got a second dose at roughly 4 weeks were pooled with those who got a second dose at roughly 12 weeks. TCR sequencing covered 233 trial participants: about 210 given two doses of AZD1222 and around 25 given two doses of MenACWY control vaccine. Trial participants were enrolled by age into subgroups of 18-55, 56-69 and 70-plus years, and about 150, 27 and 61 TCR-sequenced participants, respectively, were included in these subgroups.

The paper as a whole reports these results and caveats: Nearly half of unique spike-specific TCRs reportedly recognized epitopes outside regions mutated in the B.1.351 and B.1.1.7 variants. Spike-specific TCR breadth and depth rose significantly after two AZD1222 doses compared with day 0 and with MenACWY recipients. Vaccine-associated CD4 TCRs spanned the whole spike protein, with dominant responses in regions 160-218 and 743-854. In the small 56-69-year group, the increase in depth fell short of significance, most likely because of low power. Only a handful of AZD1222 recipients were SARS-CoV-2 seropositive at baseline, limiting conclusions about previously exposed vaccinees. Because no day 14 peak-response samples were available, the repertoires could be characterized only after the peak T cell response. Most participants were white British and females outnumbered males, and the authors suggested that clonal diversity may have been underestimated.

This specimen's time point label, per the study, means: baseline before first vaccination. Vaccinee samples were obtained from the UK trials COV001 and COV002, which included a single-blind randomized controlled phase 2/3 trial of AZD1222 (ChAdOx1 nCoV-19) in healthy adults. Trial participant PBMC samples were collected at day 0 and day 28 after the second dose for TCRbeta chain sequencing. The CDR3 regions of human TCRbeta chains were subjected to immunosequencing. In the authors' own workflow: Repertoire TCRs were checked for matches against a reference library of SARS-CoV-2-specific TCRs that had been generated using the MIRA antigen-specificity platform. Breadth meant the fraction of unique TCRs that were SARS-CoV-2-associated, whereas depth meant the fraction of total T cells that were SARS-CoV-2-associated. Using the MIRA data, each spike-specific TCR was mapped to the spike region that the TCR reacts to and placed in a CD4 or CD8 class. Log10-transformed breadth and depth values were compared by one-way ANOVA with Sidak's multiple comparisons tests. The immuneACCESS repertoire file appears here via TCRdb, limited to in-frame rearrangements. These files lack a portion of the clones; in checked studies, under half of the deficit traces to unresolved V genes, and the cause of the others is not known. D and trimming come from the DNA, and the V and J calls and clone size come from that table. The sample records approximately 88,000 clones, around 80% of which are singletons. The top ten constitute roughly 21% of the sample.

Comment on this clone: Its antigen remains undetermined. Base qualities are missing; no much larger clone stands one base away.

Ends trimmed: V by 6 bases, J by 4 bases; bases unmatched to a gene: 3. Based on the germline V gene, the CDR1 and CDR2 sequences are WSHSY and SAAADI. The CDR3 runs 13 residues from the cysteine to the phenylalanine. CDR3 DNA is the only sequence kept; it has 39 bases, read in frame from the first base. The chain joins TRBV10-2 to TRBJ1-3; TRBD1 lines up with 7 middle nucleotides. Material: peripheral blood, obtained on day 0 of AZD1222 vaccination. This clonotype was sampled from an adult in good health. The bases read TGCGCCAGCAGGAAGGACAGGGGAAACACCATATATTTT. Its amino acids are CASRKDRGNTIYF.